Below, 6 T cell receptor beta chains from the same sample are listed, as sequenced in a study of glioma-infiltrating T cells after dendritic cell vaccination. As for time point: after dendritic cell vaccination, including at tumor progression/relapse. Produced via immunoSEQ multiplex PCR; TCRdb's table is partial and in-frame only. The profile shows approximately 91,000 clones, approximately 75% of them singletons. The sequencing here drew on blood, taken after dendritic cell vaccination. The source is a human donor with glioblastoma.

V gene TRBV18 combines with J gene TRBJ1-1; D is unresolved. Germline V CDR1 and CDR2: KGHSH, LQKENI. The CDR3 sequence is 11 residues long. V was cut by 3 bases and J by 8 bases, with 7 bases left in between. CDR3 sequence (DNA): TGTGCCAGCTCACCGGGCAGAGAAGCTTTCTTT. Its translation is CASSPGREAFF.

The chain recombines TRBV6-1 with TRBJ2-3; 9 nucleotides match TRBD2. The V gene's germline CDR1 is MNHNS and CDR2 SASEGT. CDR3 length: 15 amino acids. V gave up 7 bases and J gave up 6 bases; unmatched junction bases: 11. The CDR3 loop reads CASIAASGVWDTQYF. In DNA form, the CDR3 reads TGTGCCAGCATTGCCGCTAGCGGGGTTTGGGATACGCAGTATTTT.

The chain combines TRBV5-6 with TRBJ2-5; D gene ambiguous. The closer fit of TRBJ2-7 to the DNA end suggests the J call may be wrong. This CDR3 region has 14 residues. CDR1 and CDR2 (germline): SGHDT, YYEEEE. CDR3 loop: CASSYARPYYEQYF. In DNA form, the CDR3 reads TGTGCCAGCAGCTATGCGAGGCCTTACTACGAGCAGTACTTC.

V usage is TRBV5-1 and J usage is TRBJ1-2; D is undetermined. Germline lookup yields CDR1 SGHRS and CDR2 YFSETQ. This CDR3 is built from 14 residues. With 0 bases removed from V and 0 bases from J, the gap between germline ends came to 6 bases. The CDR3 reads CASSLAYPNYGYTF. As DNA, the CDR3 is TGCGCCAGCAGCTTGGCCTACCCTAACTATGGCTACACCTTC.

The chain joins TRBV6-1 to TRBJ1-5, with D unresolved. This CDR3 region has 15 residues. Germline CDR1 MNHNS, CDR2 SASEGT. Trimming removed 3 bases at V and 6 bases at J, with 15 bases between. The CDR3 sequence is CASSETTGSGQPQHF. In DNA form, the CDR3 reads TGTGCCAGCAGTGAGACGACGGGTAGCGGTCAGCCCCAGCATTTT.

The CDR3 sequence is CASSPGQNTEAFF. DNA of the CDR3: TGTGCCAGCTCACCTGGACAGAACACTGAAGCTTTCTTT. The chain combines TRBV18 with TRBJ1-1; D possibly corresponds to TRBD1 (5 bases). The germline CDR1 and CDR2 sequences are KGHSH and LQKENI. The CDR3 covers 13 residues. V dropped 3 bases and J dropped 1 base, with 6 bases sitting between them.